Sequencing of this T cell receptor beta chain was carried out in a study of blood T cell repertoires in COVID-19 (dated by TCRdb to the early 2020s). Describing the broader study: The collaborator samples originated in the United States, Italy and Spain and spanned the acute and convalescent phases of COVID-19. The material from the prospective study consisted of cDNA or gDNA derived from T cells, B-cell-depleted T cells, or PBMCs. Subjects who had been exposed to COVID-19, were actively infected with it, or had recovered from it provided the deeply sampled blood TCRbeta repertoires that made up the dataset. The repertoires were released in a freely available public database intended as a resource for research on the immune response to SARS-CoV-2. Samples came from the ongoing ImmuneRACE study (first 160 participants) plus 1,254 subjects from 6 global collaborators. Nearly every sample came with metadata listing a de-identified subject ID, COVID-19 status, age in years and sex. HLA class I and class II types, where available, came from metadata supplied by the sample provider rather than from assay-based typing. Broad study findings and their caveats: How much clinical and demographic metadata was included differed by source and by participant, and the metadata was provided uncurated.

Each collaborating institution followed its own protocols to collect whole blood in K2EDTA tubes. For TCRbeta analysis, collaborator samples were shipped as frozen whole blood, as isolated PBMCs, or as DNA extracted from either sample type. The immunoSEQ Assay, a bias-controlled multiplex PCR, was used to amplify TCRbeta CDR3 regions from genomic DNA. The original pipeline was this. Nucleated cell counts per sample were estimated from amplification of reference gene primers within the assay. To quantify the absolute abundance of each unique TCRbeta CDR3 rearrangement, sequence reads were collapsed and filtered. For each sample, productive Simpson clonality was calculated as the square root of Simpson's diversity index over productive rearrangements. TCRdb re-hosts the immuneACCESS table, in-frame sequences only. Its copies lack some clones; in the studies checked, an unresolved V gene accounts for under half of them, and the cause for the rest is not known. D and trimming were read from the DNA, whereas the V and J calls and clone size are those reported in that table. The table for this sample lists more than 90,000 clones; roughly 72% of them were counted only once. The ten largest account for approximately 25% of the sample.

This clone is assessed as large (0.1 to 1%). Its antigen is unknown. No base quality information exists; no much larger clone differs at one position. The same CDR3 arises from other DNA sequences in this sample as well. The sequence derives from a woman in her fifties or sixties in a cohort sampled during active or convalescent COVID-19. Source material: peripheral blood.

The nucleotide sequence reads as follows: TGCGCCAGCACCGGACACCTTAATGAAAAACTGTTTTTT. Protein translation: CASTGHLNEKLFF. The sequence joins TRBV10-2 to TRBJ1-4; a weak D assignment points to TRBD1 (5 bases agree). V is clipped by 7 bases and J by 4 bases, and the sequence between their germline boundaries is 10 bases long. According to the germline V gene, CDR1 reads WSHSY and CDR2 reads SAAADI. There are 13 amino acids in the CDR3, from cysteine to phenylalanine inclusive. The sequence is cut down to CDR3 DNA, 39 bases in frame from base 1.